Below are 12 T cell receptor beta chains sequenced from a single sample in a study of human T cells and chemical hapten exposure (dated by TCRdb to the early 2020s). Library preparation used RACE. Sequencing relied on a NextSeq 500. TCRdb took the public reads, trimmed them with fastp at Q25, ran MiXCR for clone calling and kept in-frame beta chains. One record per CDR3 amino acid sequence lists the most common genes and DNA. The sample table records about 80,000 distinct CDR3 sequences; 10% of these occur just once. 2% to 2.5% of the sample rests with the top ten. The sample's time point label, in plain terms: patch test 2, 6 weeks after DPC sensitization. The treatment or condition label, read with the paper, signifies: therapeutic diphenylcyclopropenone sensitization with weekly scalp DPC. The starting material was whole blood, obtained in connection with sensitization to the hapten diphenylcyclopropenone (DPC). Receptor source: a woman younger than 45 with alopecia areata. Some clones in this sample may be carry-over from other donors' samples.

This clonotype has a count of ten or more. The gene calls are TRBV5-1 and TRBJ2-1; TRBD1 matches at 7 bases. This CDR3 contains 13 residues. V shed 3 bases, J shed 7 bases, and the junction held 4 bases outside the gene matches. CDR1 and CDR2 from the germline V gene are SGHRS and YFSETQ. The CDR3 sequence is CASSSLQGNEQFF. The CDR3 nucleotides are TGCGCCAGCAGCTCCCTACAGGGGAATGAGCAGTTCTTC.

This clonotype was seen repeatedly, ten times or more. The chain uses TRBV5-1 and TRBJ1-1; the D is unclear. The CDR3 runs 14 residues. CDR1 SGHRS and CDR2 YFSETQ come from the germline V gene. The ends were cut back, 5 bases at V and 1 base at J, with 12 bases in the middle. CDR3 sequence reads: CASSSVPPNTEAFF. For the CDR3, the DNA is TGCGCCAGCAGTTCCGTTCCCCCGAACACTGAAGCTTTCTTT.

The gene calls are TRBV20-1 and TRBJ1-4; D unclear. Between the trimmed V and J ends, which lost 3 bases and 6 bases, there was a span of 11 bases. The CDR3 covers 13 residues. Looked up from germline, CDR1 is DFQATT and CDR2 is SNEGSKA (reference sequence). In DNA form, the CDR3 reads TGCAGTGCTAGCCCGGGAAGAGATGAAAAACTGTTTTTT. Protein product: CSASPGRDEKLFF.

The CDR3 nucleotides read TGTGCCAGCAGCTATGGACTAGCGGGGGACACAGATACGCAGTATTTT. Translated, it gives CASSYGLAGDTDTQYF. The chain is built from TRBV2 and TRBJ2-3; TRBD2 matches at 13 bases. Trimming took 6 bases from V and 2 from J; bases not matched to a gene: 5. The CDR3 covers 16 residues. Germline V gene data show CDR1 as SNHLY and CDR2 as FYNNEI.

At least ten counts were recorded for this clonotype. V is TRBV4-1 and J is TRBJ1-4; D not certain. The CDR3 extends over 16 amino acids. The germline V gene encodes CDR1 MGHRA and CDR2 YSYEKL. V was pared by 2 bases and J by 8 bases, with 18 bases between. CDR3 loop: CASSQRFVIPKEKLFF. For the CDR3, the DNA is TGCGCCAGCAGCCAACGGTTTGTCATCCCGAAAGAAAAACTGTTTTTT.

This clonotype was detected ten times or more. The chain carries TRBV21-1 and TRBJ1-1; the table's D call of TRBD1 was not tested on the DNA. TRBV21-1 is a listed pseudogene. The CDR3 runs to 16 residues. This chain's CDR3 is CASSKAEGGMNTEAFF. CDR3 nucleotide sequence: TGTGCCAGCAGCAAAGCGGAAGGGGGCATGAACACTGAAGCTTTCTTT.

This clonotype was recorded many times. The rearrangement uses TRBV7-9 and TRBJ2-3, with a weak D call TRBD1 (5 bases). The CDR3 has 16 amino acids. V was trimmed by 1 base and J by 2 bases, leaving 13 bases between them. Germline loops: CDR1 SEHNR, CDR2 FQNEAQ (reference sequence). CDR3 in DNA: TGTGCCAGCAGCTTAGACTTCGACAGCAACACAGATACGCAGTATTTT. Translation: CASSLDFDSNTDTQYF.

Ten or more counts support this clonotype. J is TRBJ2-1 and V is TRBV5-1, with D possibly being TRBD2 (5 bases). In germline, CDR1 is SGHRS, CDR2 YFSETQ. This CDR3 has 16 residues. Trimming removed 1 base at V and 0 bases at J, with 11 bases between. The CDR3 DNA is TGCGCCAGCAGCTTGCGGGAACTGAGCTCCTACAATGAGCAGTTCTTC. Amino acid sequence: CASSLRELSSYNEQFF.

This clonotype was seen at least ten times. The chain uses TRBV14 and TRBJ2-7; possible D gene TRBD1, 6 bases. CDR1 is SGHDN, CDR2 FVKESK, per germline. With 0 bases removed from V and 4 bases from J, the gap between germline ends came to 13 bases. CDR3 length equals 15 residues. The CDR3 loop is CASSQDLGRGYEQYF. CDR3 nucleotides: TGTGCCAGCAGCCAAGATCTTGGCAGGGGTTACGAGCAGTACTTC.

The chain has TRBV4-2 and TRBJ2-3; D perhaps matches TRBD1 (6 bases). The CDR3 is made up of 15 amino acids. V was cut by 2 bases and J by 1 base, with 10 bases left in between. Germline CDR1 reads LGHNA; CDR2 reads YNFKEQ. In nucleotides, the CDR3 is TGTGCCAGCAGCCAACAGGGGCCACGCACAGATACGCAGTATTTT. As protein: CASSQQGPRTDTQYF.

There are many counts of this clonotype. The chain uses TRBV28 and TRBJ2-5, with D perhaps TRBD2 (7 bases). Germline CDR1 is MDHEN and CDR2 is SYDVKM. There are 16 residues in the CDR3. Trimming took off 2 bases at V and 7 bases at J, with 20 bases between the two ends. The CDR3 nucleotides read TGTGCCAGCAGTTTAGTTGGGGAGGGGGTCCGTTGGACCCAGTACTTC. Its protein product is CASSLVGEGVRWTQYF. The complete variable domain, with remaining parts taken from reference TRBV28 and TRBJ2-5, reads DVKVTQSSRYLVKRTGEKVFLECVQDMDHENMFWYRQDPGLGLRLIYFSYDVKMKEKGDIPEGYSVSREKKERFSLILESASTNQTSMYLCASSLVGEGVRWTQYFGPGTRLLVL.

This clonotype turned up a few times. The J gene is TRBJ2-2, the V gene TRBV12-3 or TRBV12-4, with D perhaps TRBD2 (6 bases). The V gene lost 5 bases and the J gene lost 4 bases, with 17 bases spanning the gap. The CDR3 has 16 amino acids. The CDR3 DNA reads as TGTGCCAGCAGTCCCTCCGGGACTCTACCCACCGGGGAGCTGTTTTTT. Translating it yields CASSPSGTLPTGELFF.